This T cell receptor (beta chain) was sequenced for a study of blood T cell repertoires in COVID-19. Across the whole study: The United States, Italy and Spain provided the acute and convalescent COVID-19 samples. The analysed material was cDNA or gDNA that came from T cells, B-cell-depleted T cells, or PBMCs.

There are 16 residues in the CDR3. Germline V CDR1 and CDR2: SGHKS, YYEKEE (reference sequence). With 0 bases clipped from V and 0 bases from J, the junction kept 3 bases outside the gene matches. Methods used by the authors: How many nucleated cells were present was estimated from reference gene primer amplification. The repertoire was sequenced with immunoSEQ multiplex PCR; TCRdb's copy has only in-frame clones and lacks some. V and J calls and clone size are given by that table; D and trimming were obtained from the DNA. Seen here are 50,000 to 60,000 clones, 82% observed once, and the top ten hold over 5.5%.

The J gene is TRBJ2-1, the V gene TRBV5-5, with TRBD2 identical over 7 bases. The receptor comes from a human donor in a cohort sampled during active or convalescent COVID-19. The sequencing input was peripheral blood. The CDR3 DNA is TGTGCCAGCAGCTTGGATCCGGGGGGCTCCTACAATGAGCAGTTCTTC. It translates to CASSLDPGGSYNEQFF.